What follows is one TCR beta chain and its context. Its cognate antigen is unknown. This record belongs to a study of OX40 agonist ivuxolimab in advanced cancers. Study-level information: The dose-escalation cohort was over 65% male, with a mean age of around 54 years, ranging about 23 to 90. Prior anti-PD-1, anti-PD-L1 or anti-CTLA-4 therapy did not bar entry, and about 38% had some.

Produced via immunoSEQ multiplex PCR; TCRdb's table is partial and in-frame only. This sample yields around 58,000 clones, of which 87% are seen a single time; over 5% belongs to the top ten. J gave up 0 bases and V 0 bases, and 1 base lay outside the gene matches. The CDR3 covers 15 residues. The germline V gene has CDR1 SGHNT and CDR2 YYREEE (reference sequence). Overall study findings and caveats: Low levels of normalized T-cell clonal expansion also appeared in some nonresponders.

This specimen consisted of CD4+ or CD8+ T cells sorted from blood, obtained in a trial of the OX40 agonist ivuxolimab. This sequence was found in an adult with an advanced solid tumor such as melanoma, head and neck, liver or kidney cancer. The J gene is TRBJ2-3, the V gene TRBV5-4; TRBD2 aligns across 7 bases. The CDR3 region is CASSLGRGSTDTQYF. The CDR3 DNA follows: TGTGCCAGCAGCTTGGGGCGGGGGAGCACAGATACGCAGTATTTT.